The 5 T cell receptor beta chains presented below share a single source sample, sequenced in a study of CD8 T cells in ankylosing spondylitis. TCRdb reprocessed the 5' RACE reads with MiXCR, giving one entry per CDR3 protein. The repertoire holds a few hundred thousand distinct CDR3 sequences, about 20% seen once, with 3.5% in the top ten. The sequencing sample was made of blood, either unsorted or a sorted T cell fraction (not recorded which). Every receptor here comes from a female donor with ankylosing spondylitis or in good health (not recorded which).

In its sample, this clonotype was seen a few times. The rearrangement uses TRBV6-1 and TRBJ1-1; maybe TRBD1 (5 bases). Germline CDR1 reads MNHNS; CDR2 reads SASEGT. V gave up 6 bases and J gave up 1 base, with 15 bases separating them. The CDR3 covers 15 residues. The chain's CDR3 is CASSTNRRGNTEAFF. The CDR3 DNA follows: TGTGCCAGCAGCACCAACCGTAGGGGGAACACTGAAGCTTTCTTT.

At least ten counts were recorded for this clonotype. The V call is TRBV6-5, the J call TRBJ2-1; 13 bases are shared with TRBD2. This CDR3 has 15 residues. Germline loops: CDR1 MNHEY, CDR2 SVGAGI. J was trimmed by 7 bases and V by 4 bases; bases with no gene match: 4. The CDR3 reads CASSLLAGGGNEQFF. The CDR3 DNA reads as TGTGCCAGCAGTTTACTAGCGGGAGGGGGTAATGAGCAGTTCTTC.

Points on this clonotype: The junction departs from germline at one end; a sequencing error may be responsible. The chain employs TRBV12-3 or TRBV12-4 and TRBJ2-3; 9 nucleotides align to TRBD1. The CDR3 is 14 amino acids. The CDR3: CTSSRQGGIDTQYF. The CDR3 coding sequence is TGTACCAGCAGTCGACAGGGGGGGATAGATACGCAGTATTTT.

A few counts support this clonotype. The J gene is TRBJ2-1, the V gene TRBV20-1; tentative D call: TRBD1 (5 bases). The CDR3 is 13 residues long. Germline lookup yields CDR1 DFQATT and CDR2 SNEGSKA (reference sequence). Trimming removed 1 base at V and 9 bases at J, with 13 bases between. The CDR3 nucleotides are TGCAGTGCTAGAGGGCATGGGGCTGGTGAGCAGTTCTTC. Its translation: CSARGHGAGEQFF.

The J gene is TRBJ2-7, the V gene TRBV3-1; D ambiguous. This CDR3 is built from 15 residues. The germline V and J ends were trimmed by 1 base and 0 bases, with 10 bases remaining between them. The germline gives CDR1 LGHDT, CDR2 YNNKEL (reference sequence). CDR3 in amino acids: CASSQAPDHSYEQYF. CDR3 nucleotides: TGTGCCAGCAGCCAAGCTCCGGACCACTCCTACGAGCAGTACTTC.